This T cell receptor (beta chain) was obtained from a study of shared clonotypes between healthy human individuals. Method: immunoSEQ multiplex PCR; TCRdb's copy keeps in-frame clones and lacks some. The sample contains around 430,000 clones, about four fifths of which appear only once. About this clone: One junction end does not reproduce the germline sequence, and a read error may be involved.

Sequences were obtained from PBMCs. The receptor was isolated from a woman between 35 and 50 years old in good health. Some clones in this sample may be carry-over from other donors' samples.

The CDR3 here is CAGSPGGGGRAYEQYF. Written as DNA, the CDR3 is TGTGCCGGCAGTCCAGGGGGCGGCGGGAGGGCTTACGAGCAGTACTTC. The chain employs TRBV5-6 and TRBJ2-7; D is perhaps TRBD2 (9 bases). There are 16 residues in the CDR3. The germline V gene encodes CDR1 SGHDT and CDR2 YYEEEE.